The clone carrying this TCR beta chain showed up just a few times. This sample is drawn from a study of human T cells and chemical hapten exposure. Study-wide context: Researchers reported sensitizing a roughly 2 cm by roughly 2 cm upper inner arm skin site with 2% DPC. Variability of per-sample TCR yields stemmed mainly from small differences in pooled library volume.

Each cDNA molecule in the library carried unique molecular identifiers. One entry per CDR3 protein results from TCRdb running MiXCR on the RACE reads. The profile shows roughly 380,000 distinct CDR3 sequences, more than 4.5% of them singletons. Time point noted: pre-sensitization, week 0. Treatment noted: therapeutic diphenylcyclopropenone sensitization with weekly scalp DPC. Total RNA was isolated from whole blood that had not been fractionated. Looked up from germline, CDR1 is KGHDR and CDR2 is SFDVKD. The CDR3 has 17 amino acids. With 0 bases removed from V and 1 base from J, the gap between germline ends came to 11 bases.

The clonotype comes from a woman between 45 and 60 years old with alopecia areata. Some clones in this sample may be carry-over from other donors' samples. This chain joins TRBV24-1 and TRBJ2-2; no clear D gene. Sequencing was performed on whole blood, taken in connection with sensitization to the hapten diphenylcyclopropenone (DPC). This CDR3 reads CATSDLWARRNTGELFF. In DNA, the CDR3 is TGTGCCACCAGTGATTTGTGGGCCAGGAGGAACACCGGGGAGCTGTTTTTT.